The rows below give T cell receptor beta chains drawn from one sample of a study of low-dose radiotherapy and immunotherapy resistance in tumors. One entry per CDR3 protein, called by TCRdb with MiXCR from the reads. The profile shows 80,000 or so distinct CDR3 sequences, roughly 17% of them singletons. Sequencing was performed on PBMCs, taken after low-dose radiotherapy plus immunotherapy. These receptors were collected from a male donor with prostate cancer. The CDR3 runs from the conserved cysteine through the conserved F or W. A D gene is named only where the DNA matches it firmly. A row's size may be missing; if present it is once, few, many or a size class.

D gene,clone size,J gene,V gene,CDR3 protein,CDR3 DNA
TRBD2,many,TRBJ2-7,TRBV6-2/TRBV6-3,CASRLGLAVTYEQYF,TGTGCCAGCAGACTAGGACTAGCGGTAACCTACGAGCAGTACTTC
NA,many,TRBJ1-2,TRBV28,CASSGPGSNYGYTF,TGTGCCAGCAGCGGACCCGGGAGTAACTATGGCTACACCTTC
NA,many,TRBJ2-2,TRBV24-1,CATSERDSTGELFF,TGTGCCACCAGTGAGCGGGACAGCACCGGGGAGCTGTTTTTT
TRBD1,many,TRBJ2-2,TRBV7-2,CASSLHGTVNTGELFF,TGTGCCAGCAGCTTACACGGGACAGTAAACACCGGGGAGCTGTTTTTT
NA,many,TRBJ1-3,TRBV19,CASSTSGTRYSGNTIYF,TGTGCCAGTAGTACTTCAGGGACCCGCTACTCTGGAAACACCATATATTTT
NA,many,TRBJ2-1,TRBV5-1,CASSLDRHNEQFF,TGCGCCAGCAGTTTGGACAGACACAATGAGCAGTTCTTC
NA,many,TRBJ1-6,TRBV28,CASSFAAGGGYNSPLHF,TGTGCCAGCAGTTTCGCCGCGGGCGGGGGCTATAATTCACCCCTCCACTTT
NA,many,TRBJ2-2,TRBV28,CASTTSRAPNTGELFF,TGTGCCAGCACCACGAGCCGGGCCCCGAACACCGGGGAGCTGTTTTTT
NA,many,TRBJ2-7,TRBV7-9,CASSEGSLTYEQYF,TGTGCCAGCAGCGAGGGGTCCCTTACCTACGAGCAGTACTTC
TRBD2,NA,TRBJ2-7,TRBV28,CASSLSSGSQYEQYF,TGTGCCAGCAGTTTATCTAGCGGGAGTCAGTACGAGCAGTACTTC
TRBD1,many,TRBJ1-6,TRBV19,CASSIVPAGGRTRTTNSPLHF,TGTGCCAGTAGTATAGTCCCTGCAGGGGGCAGAACAAGGACGACTAATTCACCCCTCCACTTT
TRBD1,many,TRBJ2-5,TRBV29-1,CSVEGTGPRETQYF,TGCAGCGTTGAAGGGACAGGTCCACGGGAGACCCAGTACTTC
NA,NA,TRBJ2-5,TRBV14,CASSQDKAGSHGFKETQYF,TGTGCCAGCAGCCAAGATAAAGCAGGGTCCCACGGATTCAAAGAGACCCAGTACTTC
NA,few,TRBJ2-7,TRBV2,CASSAGASGSSYEQYF,TGTGCCAGCAGTGCCGGGGCTTCGGGCAGCTCCTACGAGCAGTACTTC
TRBD1,many,TRBJ1-1,TRBV29-1,CSVELERRDRGLTEAFF,TGCAGCGTTGAACTAGAGAGGCGGGACAGGGGGCTCACTGAAGCTTTCTTT
NA,NA,TRBJ2-1,TRBV5-6,CASSLRGPRYF,TGTGCCAGCAGCTTGAGGGGTCCGAGGTACTTC
TRBD2,many,TRBJ2-2,TRBV7-2,CASSPGGLDAGELFF,TGTGCCAGCAGCCCGGGGGGACTAGATGCCGGGGAGCTGTTTTTT
TRBD2,NA,TRBJ2-3,TRBV9,CASSVAQRGGTDTQYF,TGTGCCAGCAGCGTAGCCCAGCGGGGGGGCACAGATACGCAGTATTTT
NA,many,TRBJ1-4,TRBV7-2,CASSLRLWGGFGDEKLFF,TGTGCCAGCAGCTTACGTCTTTGGGGTGGATTTGGAGATGAAAAACTGTTTTTT
TRBD1,NA,TRBJ2-7,TRBV5-1,CASRNPPGQGIYEQYF,TGCGCCAGCAGAAATCCTCCGGGACAGGGGATATACGAGCAGTACTTC
NA,many,TRBJ2-7,TRBV9,CASSRSDYEQYF,TGTGCCAGCAGCCGCTCAGACTACGAGCAGTACTTC
NA,many,TRBJ1-2,TRBV7-9,CASSLGAANAF,TGTGCCAGCAGCTTAGGGGCAGCGAACGCCTTC
NA,many,TRBJ2-3,TRBV20-1,CSASSETDQYDTQYF,TGCAGTGCTAGCTCCGAGACAGACCAATACGATACGCAGTATTTT
TRBD2,many,TRBJ2-7,TRBV27,CASKRSGMFYEQYF,TGTGCCAGCAAAAGGAGCGGGATGTTCTACGAGCAGTACTTC